This TCR beta chain was found in a study of cytomegalovirus exposure and HLA in healthy donors. As to this clone: What it binds is not known.

General study findings and limits: Per a later analysis, HLA-associated TCR beta chains showed more clonal expansion than other, equally common TCR beta chains.

The PCR employed 60 Vbeta primers together with 13 Jbeta primers. The protocol was immunoSEQ multiplex PCR, while the TCRdb copy is restricted to in-frame clones and leaves out a portion. The sample contains about 150,000 clones, around 74% of which appear only once. The germline CDR1 and CDR2 sequences are SGHDT and YYEEEE. The CDR3 loop spans 13 amino acids. V lost 4 bases and J lost 5; bases outside the gene matches: 4. The rearrangement links TRBV5-6 to TRBJ2-3; 7 nucleotides match TRBD2. Sequenced input: PBMCs. This receptor was identified in a man aged 18 to 30 in good health and CMV-seronegative. This chain's CDR3 is CASSRGGGDTQYF. The DNA for the CDR3 is TGTGCCAGCAGCCGCGGGGGAGGAGATACGCAGTATTTT.